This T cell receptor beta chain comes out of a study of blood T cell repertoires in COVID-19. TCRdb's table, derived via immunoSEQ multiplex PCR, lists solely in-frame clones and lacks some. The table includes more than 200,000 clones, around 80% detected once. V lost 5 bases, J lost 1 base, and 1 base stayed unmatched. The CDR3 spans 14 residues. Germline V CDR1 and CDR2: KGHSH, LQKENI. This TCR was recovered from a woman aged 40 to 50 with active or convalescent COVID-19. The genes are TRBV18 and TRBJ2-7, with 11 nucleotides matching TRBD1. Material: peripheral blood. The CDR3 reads CASSGTGGSYEQYV. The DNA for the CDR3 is TGTGCCAGCTCAGGGACAGGGGGGTCCTACGAGCAGTACGTC.